This T cell receptor (beta chain) was sequenced during a study of blood T cell repertoires in COVID-19. Study background: Italy, Spain and the United States were the sources of the convalescent and acute COVID-19 samples. T cells, B-cell-depleted T cells, or PBMCs supplied cDNA or gDNA.

Turning to this clone: The sample holds other DNA sequences that translate to the same CDR3.

The germline CDR1 and CDR2 sequences are SQVTM and ANQGSEA. The CDR3 covers 13 residues. J was trimmed by 0 bases and V by 6 bases; bases with no gene match: 3. Per the original data handling: Amplifying reference gene primers gave estimates of nucleated cell counts. Clones were read by immunoSEQ multiplex PCR, and TCRdb kept only the in-frame ones, dropping some. V, J and clone size are taken as reported in that table, and D and trimming were inferred from the DNA itself. The sample contains 100,000 to 150,000 clones, over 70% of which appear only once. Input material: peripheral blood. V is TRBV29-1 and J is TRBJ2-7; 9 positions match TRBD1. This receptor was identified in a woman aged 50 to 60 with acute or convalescent COVID-19. CDR3 amino acids: CSVGQGNSYEQYF. CDR3 in DNA: TGCAGCGTCGGACAGGGGAACTCCTACGAGCAGTACTTC.